This entry is about one TCR beta chain. What it binds is unknown. Trimming pared 5 bases from V and 8 bases from J, leaving 18 bases between. The CDR3 covers 15 residues. The sample is drawn from a study of T-cell memory formation after mild COVID-19. Across the whole study: TCR clusters showed largely donor specificity.

TCRdb reanalysed the 5' RACE reads using MiXCR and keeps one entry per CDR3 protein. The sample holds approximately 150,000 distinct CDR3 sequences, 13% to 15% seen once. Study-level results: Pre-infection memory showed some responding clones, and this suggested that cross-reactive memory joined.

The TCR comes from an adult woman who had mild COVID-19 (a few samples of this study predate the infection). Cell type and time point are not known. The rearrangement uses TRBV12-3 or TRBV12-4 and TRBJ1-4, with D possibly matching TRBD1 (6 bases). Input material: PBMCs or a T cell subset sorted from them (not recorded which). Here the CDR3 reads CASSPRDTSGEKLFF. The CDR3 bases are TGTGCCAGCAGTCCAAGGGACACCTCAGGAGAAAAACTGTTTTTT.